Each of the 29 T cell receptor beta chains below was sequenced from the same sample in a study of CD8 T cells in ankylosing spondylitis. The study's findings and limits: Apparently characteristic of ankylosing spondylitis blood was a TCR beta motif (under ten highly homologous variants).

These receptors' antigens are unknown. TCRdb fed the 5' RACE reads into MiXCR, producing one record per CDR3 protein. Found here are a few hundred thousand distinct CDR3 sequences, under 8.5% of them singletons; the top ten hold about 15%. The sequenced material came from blood, either unsorted or a sorted T cell fraction (not recorded which). These receptors all come from a male donor with ankylosing spondylitis.

The CDR3 nucleotides are TGTGCCAGCAGCTTAGCGGGGCAGGGGGAAGCTTTCTTT. This codes for CASSLAGQGEAFF. This chain joins TRBV7-6 and TRBJ1-1, with D tentatively TRBD1 (6 bases). The CDR3 extends over 13 amino acids. Per germline, CDR1 SGHVS and CDR2 FNYEAQ. The germline V and J ends were trimmed by 0 bases and 8 bases, with 10 bases remaining between them.

V gene TRBV7-2 combines with J gene TRBJ2-7, with 7 bases matching TRBD2. The CDR3 runs 14 residues. The V and J ends lost 3 bases and 2 bases, in that order; junction bases with no gene match: 4. CDR1 and CDR2 from the germline V gene are SGHTA and FQGNSA. CDR3 sequence reads: CASSFAGATYEQYF. The DNA for the CDR3 is TGTGCCAGCAGCTTTGCGGGAGCGACCTACGAGCAGTACTTC. Filled out from reference TRBV7-2 and TRBJ2-7, the complete variable domain reads GAGVSQSPSNKVTEKGKDVELRCDPISGHTALYWYRQSLGQGLEFLIYFQGNSAPDKSGLPSDRFSAERTGGSVSTLTIQRTQQEDSAVYLCASSFAGATYEQYFGPGTRLTVT.

V gene TRBV5-6 combines with J gene TRBJ2-5, with TRBD2 matching 15 bases. J was trimmed by 4 bases and V by 4 bases; bases with no gene match: 5. The CDR3 contains 16 residues. Looked up from germline, CDR1 is SGHDT and CDR2 is YYEEEE. The CDR3 protein is CASSPAGLAGGETQYF. CDR3 DNA: TGTGCCAGCAGCCCCGCGGGACTAGCGGGAGGAGAGACCCAGTACTTC.

The chain recombines TRBV5-1 with TRBJ2-6; D is unresolved. The CDR3 runs 16 residues. V lost 4 bases to trimming and J lost 4 bases, with 15 bases between them. The V gene's germline CDR1 is SGHRS and CDR2 YFSETQ. The CDR3 loop is CASSPGRGSGANVLTF. The CDR3 DNA reads as TGCGCCAGCAGCCCGGGCCGCGGCTCAGGGGCCAACGTCCTGACTTTC.

This chain joins TRBV5-5 and TRBJ2-7; D is unresolved. This CDR3 comprises 15 residues. Looked up from germline, CDR1 is SGHKS and CDR2 is YYEKEE (reference sequence). V gave up 3 bases and J gave up 2 bases, with 15 bases separating them. The CDR3 sequence is CASSYLLAAPYEQYF. CDR3 nucleotides: TGTGCCAGCAGCTACCTTCTGGCAGCTCCCTACGAGCAGTACTTC.

V is TRBV7-3 and J is TRBJ2-1; D is uncertain. V lost 1 base and J 7 bases, leaving 8 bases between the germline ends. Germline CDR1 reads SGHTA; CDR2 reads FQGTGA. The CDR3 is made up of 13 amino acids. CDR3 protein: CASSLNLGNEQFF. CDR3 in DNA: TGTGCCAGCAGCTTAAATTTGGGAAATGAGCAGTTCTTC.

This clonotype was recorded a few times. This rearrangement joins TRBV20-1 to TRBJ2-1; 11 bases fit TRBD2. In germline, CDR1 is DFQATT, CDR2 SNEGSKA (reference sequence). The CDR3 runs 19 residues. The V and J ends lost 3 bases and 6 bases, in that order; junction bases with no gene match: 19. CDR3: CSASLVLAGGIHPGNEQFF. Here the CDR3 DNA reads TGCAGTGCTAGTCTTGTGTTAGCGGGAGGGATACATCCTGGCAATGAGCAGTTCTTC.

The chain recombines TRBV29-1 with TRBJ2-3, with 12 bases that match TRBD2. The CDR3 covers 16 residues. The V gene's germline CDR1 is SQVTM and CDR2 ANQGSEA. The V segment lost 4 bases and the J segment 6 bases; nucleotides outside the gene matches: 11. The DNA of the CDR3 is TGCAGCGTTGGTTCGCTAGCGGGAGGGCCGGGGGATACGCAGTATTTT. Translated: CSVGSLAGGPGDTQYF.

This clonotype was seen a few times. The rearrangement joins TRBV27 to TRBJ2-1; weak D call: TRBD2 (5 bases). Deletions cut 6 bases from V and 1 base from J, with 10 bases between. Germline V lookup: CDR1 MNHEY, CDR2 SMNVEV (reference sequence). This CDR3 is 14 amino acids long. CDR3 loop: CASSGERSYNEQFF. In DNA form, the CDR3 reads TGTGCCAGCAGCGGTGAGCGGTCCTACAATGAGCAGTTCTTC.

This sequence joins TRBV20-1 and TRBJ2-2; 7 nucleotides align to TRBD1. J gave up 1 base and V 3 bases, and 2 bases lay outside the gene matches. The CDR3 consists of 14 residues. Per germline, CDR1 DFQATT and CDR2 SNEGSKA (reference sequence). CDR3 loop: CSASHRGNTGELFF. The CDR3 DNA sequence: TGCAGTGCTAGTCACAGGGGGAACACCGGGGAGCTGTTTTTT.

This clonotype was observed at least ten times. Here the CDR3 reads CASSLARRSTGELFF. The CDR3 DNA sequence: TGTGCCAGCAGCTTAGCGCGCCGGTCCACCGGGGAGCTGTTTTTT. V is TRBV7-6 and J is TRBJ2-2; D remains ambiguous. CDR1 is SGHVS, CDR2 FNYEAQ, per germline. The CDR3 spans 15 residues. V shed 0 bases and J shed 4 bases, with 9 bases lying between them.

This clonotype has just a few counts. The rearrangement uses TRBV9 and TRBJ1-1, with TRBD1 as a possible D gene (5 bases). Trimming cost V 2 bases and J 1 base, with 9 bases left between them. Germline CDR1 is SGDLS and CDR2 is YYNGEE. The CDR3 has 14 amino acids. CDR3: CASSVRGENTEAFF. The CDR3 DNA reads as TGTGCCAGCAGCGTGCGGGGGGAGAACACTGAAGCTTTCTTT.

This clonotype was seen many times. This rearrangement joins TRBV3-1 to TRBJ1-1; D unclear. Germline-derived CDR1 and CDR2 are LGHDT and YNNKEL (reference sequence). The CDR3 loop spans 13 amino acids. V was shortened by 4 bases and J by 5 bases, with 11 bases between the two germline ends. CDR3 protein: CASSLLGKTEAFF. Written as DNA, the CDR3 is TGTGCCAGCAGCCTTTTGGGTAAGACTGAAGCTTTCTTT. Looking up the rest from reference TRBV3-1 and TRBJ1-1 gives the full variable domain: DTAVSQTPKYLVTQMGNDKSIKCEQNLGHDTMYWYKQDSKKFLKIMFSYNNKELIINETVPNRFSPKSPDKAHLNLHINSLELGDSAVYFCASSLLGKTEAFFGQGTRLTVV.

The genes are TRBV20-1 and TRBJ2-1, with TRBD1 matching 8 bases. Germline CDR1 DFQATT, CDR2 SNEGSKA (reference sequence). The CDR3 runs 16 residues. Trimming at V came to 2 bases and at J to 8 bases, leaving 14 bases not matched to a gene. The CDR3 region is CSARHAGGGPRYEQFF. The CDR3 DNA is TGCAGTGCTAGACATGCAGGGGGCGGACCGCGGTATGAGCAGTTCTTC.

This rearrangement joins TRBV20-1 to TRBJ2-1; 15 bases match TRBD2. The CDR3 has 18 amino acids. The junction had 9 bases not matched to a gene; V was cut back by 6 bases and J by 0 bases. Germline V CDR1 and CDR2: DFQATT, SNEGSKA (reference sequence). The CDR3 protein is CSAISGTSGRYSYNEQFF. The DNA of the CDR3 is TGCAGTGCAATCTCCGGGACTAGCGGGAGGTACTCCTACAATGAGCAGTTCTTC.

This clonotype showed up many times. The chain joins TRBV20-1 to TRBJ1-4, with TRBD1 matching over 7 bases. Trimming removed 4 bases from V and 14 bases from J; junction bases left unmatched: 4. This CDR3 comprises 10 residues. The germline CDR1 and CDR2 sequences are DFQATT and SNEGSKA (reference sequence). The CDR3 region has the DNA TGCAGTGCTACCCGGGACAGTCTGTTTTTT. It is translated as CSATRDSLFF.

This clonotype was counted between two and nine times. At one of its ends the junction is not consistent with the germline gene, which may arise from a read error. The chain uses TRBV7-2 and TRBJ2-7; 8 bases align to TRBD2. Germline CDR1 reads SGHTA; CDR2 reads FQGNSA. This CDR3 has 14 residues. The CDR3 protein is CVSSLLADFYEQYF. The DNA for the CDR3 is TGTGTCAGCAGCTTACTAGCGGATTTCTACGAGCAGTACTTC.

The genes are TRBV9 and TRBJ2-1; 9 bases are a match to TRBD2. This CDR3 is built from 17 residues. V lost 0 bases and J lost 3; bases outside the gene matches: 7. Germline CDR1 SGDLS, CDR2 YYNGEE. The CDR3 protein is CASSVGGGLAFYNEQFF. The CDR3 nucleotides read TGTGCCAGCAGCGTAGGAGGGGGACTAGCATTCTACAATGAGCAGTTCTTC.

Ten or more counts support this clonotype. V is TRBV19 and J is TRBJ1-5; D remains ambiguous. CDR3 size: 12 residues. Germline V lookup: CDR1 LNHDA, CDR2 SQIVND (reference sequence). V lost 1 base and J 4 bases, leaving 2 bases between the germline ends. The CDR3 DNA sequence: TGTGCCAGTAGTATAGGTAATCAGCCCCAGCATTTT. Translating gives CASSIGNQPQHF.

The chain employs TRBV19 and TRBJ2-7; D unclear. Trimming removed 7 bases from V and 2 bases from J, with 12 bases in between. Germline V gives CDR1 LNHDA, CDR2 SQIVND (reference sequence). CDR3 length: 13 amino acids. This CDR3 reads CASTRSHPYEQYF. The CDR3 bases are TGTGCCAGTACCCGCTCCCATCCCTACGAGCAGTACTTC. The whole variable domain, remainder taken from reference TRBV19 and TRBJ2-7, is DGGITQSPKYLFRKEGQNVTLSCEQNLNHDAMYWYRQDPGQGLRLIYYSQIVNDFQKGDIAEGYSVSREKKESFPLTVTSAQKNPTAFYLCASTRSHPYEQYFGPGTRLTVT.

This clonotype was counted at least ten times. The genes are TRBV3-1 and TRBJ2-7; either TRBD1 or TRBD2 may supply D (5 bases each). CDR3 length equals 14 residues. Trimming removed 0 bases from V and 6 bases from J, with 12 bases in between. Germline CDR1 reads LGHDT; CDR2 reads YNNKEL (reference sequence). CDR3 loop: CASSQDTGTREQYF. CDR3 coding DNA: TGTGCCAGCAGCCAAGATACCGGGACGCGCGAGCAGTACTTC.

This clonotype was observed a handful of times. V is TRBV5-1 and J is TRBJ2-1; D might be TRBD2 (5 bases). The V end was cut by 5 bases, the J end by 0 bases, with 12 bases between. The CDR3 extends over 15 amino acids. From germline, CDR1 is SGHRS and CDR2 YFSETQ. The CDR3 here is CASRPAEGSYNEQFF. In DNA, the CDR3 is TGCGCCAGCAGGCCAGCGGAAGGCTCCTACAATGAGCAGTTCTTC.

This chain links TRBV5-1 with TRBJ2-5, with D hard to call. V lost 0 bases, J lost 5 bases, and 17 bases lay in between. The CDR3 runs 16 residues. Germline V gene sequence: CDR1 SGHRS, CDR2 YFSETQ. This CDR3 is CASSLERAGEVETQYF. The CDR3 region has the DNA TGCGCCAGCAGCTTGGAGCGTGCAGGAGAGGTTGAGACCCAGTACTTC.

This clonotype was recorded a few times. The rearrangement uses TRBV5-1 and TRBJ2-7; D is perhaps TRBD2 (5 bases). There are 15 residues in the CDR3. CDR1 and CDR2 from the germline V gene are SGHRS and YFSETQ. V was cut by 2 bases and J by 7 bases, with 19 bases left in between. Here the CDR3 DNA reads TGCGCCAGCAGCTTAGGACTGGACCGGGCGAGAGAGCAGTACTTC. Protein sequence: CASSLGLDRAREQYF. Looking up the rest from reference TRBV5-1 and TRBJ2-7 gives the full variable domain: KAGVTQTPRYLIKTRGQQVTLSCSPISGHRSVSWYQQTPGQGLQFLFEYFSETQRNKGNFPGRFSGRQFSNSRSEMNVSTLELGDSALYLCASSLGLDRAREQYFGPGTRLTVT.

This clonotype was counted many times. This chain connects TRBV28 to TRBJ1-1, with a tentative D call TRBD1 (6 bases). Trimming cost V 9 bases and J 10 bases, with 15 bases left between them. CDR3 length equals 11 residues. CDR1 and CDR2 from the germline V gene are MDHEN and SYDVKM. As DNA, the CDR3 is TGTGCCAGTTATACAGGGCTGGCAGCTTTCTTT. Its translation: CASYTGLAAFF. Based on the CDR3 plus reference TRBV28 and TRBJ1-1, the full variable domain is DVKVTQSSRYLVKRTGEKVFLECVQDMDHENMFWYRQDPGLGLRLIYFSYDVKMKEKGDIPEGYSVSREKKERFSLILESASTNQTSMYLCASYTGLAAFFGQGTRLTVV.

This clonotype was detected a few times. The CDR3 bases are TGCGCCAGCCGACGGGAGGGCCATAATTCACCCCTCCACTTT. It encodes CASRREGHNSPLHF. The chain is built from TRBV5-1 and TRBJ1-6; D remains ambiguous. The V end lost 7 bases, the J end lost 5 bases, and 13 bases lay between the germline ends. The CDR3 length is 14 residues. The germline V gene has CDR1 SGHRS and CDR2 YFSETQ.

This clonotype was picked up a small number of times. This chain links TRBV5-1 with TRBJ2-1; the D is unclear. Germline lookup yields CDR1 SGHRS and CDR2 YFSETQ. V shed 2 bases and J shed 10 bases, with 10 bases lying between them. The CDR3 extends over 12 amino acids. The CDR3 nucleotides are TGCGCCAGCAGCTTCGCCGAGTTCGAGCAGTTCTTC. Its protein product is CASSFAEFEQFF.

The rearrangement joins TRBV2 to TRBJ2-1; 10 bases line up with TRBD2. Germline V lookup: CDR1 SNHLY, CDR2 FYNNEI. The junction had 18 bases not matched to a gene; V was cut back by 6 bases and J by 7 bases. CDR3 length equals 18 residues. DNA for the CDR3: TGTGCCAGCAGCGAGTTCATAGCGATAGCGGGAGGAAGGAATGAGCAGTTCTTC. Residues: CASSEFIAIAGGRNEQFF.

This clonotype was counted a few times. The chain combines TRBV2 with TRBJ2-4; 9 bases align to TRBD1. This CDR3 has 15 residues. Germline V lookup: CDR1 SNHLY, CDR2 FYNNEI. V shed 7 bases and J 6 bases; nucleotides not matched to a gene: 10. In DNA form, the CDR3 reads TGTGCCAGCACCGAGACCTGGGACAGGGCAAACATTCAGTACTTC. Protein sequence: CASTETWDRANIQYF. The full variable domain, its missing parts supplied by reference TRBV2 and TRBJ2-4, is EPEVTQTPSHQVTQMGQEVILRCVPISNHLYFYWYRQILGQKVEFLVSFYNNEISEKSEIFDDQFSVERPDGSNFTLKIRSTKLEDSAMYFCASTETWDRANIQYFGAGTRLSVL.